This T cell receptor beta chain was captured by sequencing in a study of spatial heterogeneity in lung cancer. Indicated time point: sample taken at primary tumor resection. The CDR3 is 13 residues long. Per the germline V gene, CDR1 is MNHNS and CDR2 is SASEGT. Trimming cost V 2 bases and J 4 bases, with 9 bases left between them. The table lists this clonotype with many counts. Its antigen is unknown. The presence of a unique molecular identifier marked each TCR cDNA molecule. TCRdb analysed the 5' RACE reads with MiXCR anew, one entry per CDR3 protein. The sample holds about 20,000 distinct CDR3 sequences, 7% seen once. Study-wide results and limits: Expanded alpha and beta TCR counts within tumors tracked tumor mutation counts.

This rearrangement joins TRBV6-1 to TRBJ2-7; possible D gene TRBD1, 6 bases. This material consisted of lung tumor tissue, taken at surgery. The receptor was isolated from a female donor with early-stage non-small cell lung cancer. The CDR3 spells CASSENRGYEQYF. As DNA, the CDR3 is TGTGCCAGCAGTGAAAATAGGGGGTACGAGCAGTACTTC.